What follows is one TCR beta chain and its context. Random hexamers were used to reverse transcribe an amount of roughly 0.45 to 1 ug RNA. Amplification of TCR beta CDR3 across 54 Vbeta and 13 Jbeta was performed with immunoSEQ multiplex PCR. TCRdb called the immunoSEQ multiplex PCR reads again in MiXCR, with one record for every CDR3 protein. The sample holds 150,000 to 200,000 distinct CDR3 sequences, approximately 93% seen once. This entry is derived from a study of CD8 T cells in Susac syndrome. Negative isolation yielded CD4+ and CD8+ T cells, and FACS enriched TEMRA cells. The trim removed 4 bases at V and 0 bases at J, leaving 4 bases unmatched. Germline CDR1 and CDR2: LGHNA and YNFKEQ. The CDR3 has 17 amino acids.

The chain couples TRBV4-2 to TRBJ2-1; the match to TRBD2 covers 12 bases. This receptor was identified in a human donor with multiple sclerosis. The specimen sequenced was CD4+ T cells from PBMCs. The CDR3 coding sequence is TGTGCCAGCAGCCTTCGACTAGCGGGAGTCTCCTACAATGAGCAGTTCTTC. Protein product: CASSLRLAGVSYNEQFF.